Each of the 11 T cell receptor beta chains below was sequenced from the same sample in a study of T-cell reconstitution after alpha-beta-depleted transplantation in children. A TCRbeta library incorporating unique molecular identifiers was prepared. TCRdb passed the PCR reads through MiXCR, listing each CDR3 protein once. Of more than 400,000 distinct CDR3 sequences in the sample, 43% were seen once. This sample comprised PBMCs, obtained before TCRalphabeta/CD19-depleted stem cell transplant. These receptors were obtained from a girl aged 2 to 10 with aplastic anemia, due to receive a stem cell transplant.

At least ten counts were recorded for this clonotype. The J gene is TRBJ2-3, the V gene TRBV9; D is undetermined. Germline V lookup: CDR1 SGDLS, CDR2 YYNGEE. Trimming took 3 bases from V and 5 from J, leaving 7 bases between them. This CDR3 comprises 12 residues. CDR3 DNA sequence: TGTGCCAGCAGCGCCTATATAGATACGCAGTATTTT. Its protein is CASSAYIDTQYF.

This clonotype appeared many times. The J gene is TRBJ1-5, the V gene TRBV10-1; no firm D call. The length of the CDR3 is 13 residues. The V gene lost 0 bases and the J gene lost 6 bases, with 6 bases spanning the gap. The germline CDR1 and CDR2 sequences are WNHNN and SYGVQD (reference sequence). CDR3 sequence (DNA): TGCGCCAGCAGTGAGTCCGCGGGTCAGCCCCAGCATTTT. This sequence encodes CASSESAGQPQHF.

Ten or more counts support this clonotype. V gene TRBV5-1 combines with J gene TRBJ1-6, with D maybe TRBD1 (6 bases). V was clipped by 4 bases and J by 7 bases, with 15 bases between them. Germline V gives CDR1 SGHRS, CDR2 YFSETQ. CDR3 length: 15 residues. CDR3: CASSGTGHPNSPLHF. CDR3 sequence (DNA): TGCGCCAGCAGCGGGACGGGACATCCAAATTCACCCCTCCACTTT.

This chain joins TRBV20-1 and TRBJ2-7; 7 positions agree with TRBD2. Germline assignment: CDR1 DFQATT and CDR2 SNEGSKA (reference sequence). The CDR3 has 14 residues. V gave up 3 bases and J gave up 2 bases; unmatched junction bases: 7. The CDR3 loop reads CSARGGSNTYEQYF. The CDR3 coding sequence is TGCAGTGCTAGGGGAGGGAGTAATACCTACGAGCAGTACTTC.

The CDR3 reads CSASWGDEQFF. Here the CDR3 DNA reads TGCAGTGCTAGTTGGGGCGATGAGCAGTTCTTC. The chain joins TRBV20-1 to TRBJ2-1, with a tentative D call TRBD1 (5 bases). CDR1 is DFQATT and CDR2 is SNEGSKA in the germline V gene (reference sequence). V lost 3 bases, J lost 8 bases, and 8 bases lay in between. This CDR3 has 11 residues.

In this sample, this clonotype turned up many times. V gene TRBV15 combines with J gene TRBJ2-7; 10 bases match TRBD2. The V and J ends lost 6 bases and 3 bases, in that order; junction bases with no gene match: 8. Germline CDR1 reads LNHNV; CDR2 reads YYDKDF (reference sequence). The CDR3 loop spans 15 amino acids. CDR3 region: CATRLAGTSVYEQYF. DNA of the CDR3: TGTGCCACCAGGCTAGCCGGGACTAGCGTCTACGAGCAGTACTTC.

The V call is TRBV20-1, the J call TRBJ1-4; the D is unclear. The CDR3 sequence is 16 residues long. V gave up 5 bases and J gave up 0 bases, with 16 bases separating them. CDR1 and CDR2 from the germline V gene are DFQATT and SNEGSKA (reference sequence). The CDR3 DNA sequence: TGCAGTGCTGGGGTCCTCGGGTTTGCAACTAATGAAAAACTGTTTTTT. It yields the protein CSAGVLGFATNEKLFF.

The chain couples TRBV28 to TRBJ2-3; D not resolved. V was trimmed by 4 bases and J by 10 bases, leaving 18 bases between them. This CDR3 contains 14 residues. Germline V gives CDR1 MDHEN, CDR2 SYDVKM. Here the CDR3 DNA reads TGTGCCAGCAGTTCAAGTTATAGGTTCTCTTCGCAGTATTTT. Translation gives CASSSSYRFSSQYF.

The gene calls are TRBV29-1 and TRBJ2-2; D remains ambiguous. This CDR3 spans 13 amino acids. Germline CDR1 reads SQVTM; CDR2 reads ANQGSEA. Trimming stripped 5 bases from V and 3 bases from J, with 10 bases between. CDR3 bases: TGCAGCGTTTCTGGGATCTACACCGGGGAGCTGTTTTTT. It specifies CSVSGIYTGELFF.

For this clonotype: At one boundary the junction diverges from the germline segment, which might be a read error. V and J are TRBV20-1 and TRBJ1-3, with TRBD1 as a possible D gene (6 bases). The length of the CDR3 is 15 residues. Per germline, CDR1 DFQATT and CDR2 SNEGSKA (reference sequence). As DNA, the CDR3 is TGCAATGCTAGCCCGCAGGGGAATAATGGAAACACCATATATTTT. As protein: CNASPQGNNGNTIYF.

V usage is TRBV29-1 and J usage is TRBJ2-2; tentatively, D is TRBD1 or TRBD2 (5 bases each). The germline V and J ends were trimmed by 7 bases and 0 bases, with 9 bases remaining between them. CDR3 length: 13 amino acids. The germline CDR1 and CDR2 sequences are SQVTM and ANQGSEA. This CDR3 is CSGRDPNTGELFF. CDR3 bases: TGCAGCGGCCGGGACCCGAACACCGGGGAGCTGTTTTTT.